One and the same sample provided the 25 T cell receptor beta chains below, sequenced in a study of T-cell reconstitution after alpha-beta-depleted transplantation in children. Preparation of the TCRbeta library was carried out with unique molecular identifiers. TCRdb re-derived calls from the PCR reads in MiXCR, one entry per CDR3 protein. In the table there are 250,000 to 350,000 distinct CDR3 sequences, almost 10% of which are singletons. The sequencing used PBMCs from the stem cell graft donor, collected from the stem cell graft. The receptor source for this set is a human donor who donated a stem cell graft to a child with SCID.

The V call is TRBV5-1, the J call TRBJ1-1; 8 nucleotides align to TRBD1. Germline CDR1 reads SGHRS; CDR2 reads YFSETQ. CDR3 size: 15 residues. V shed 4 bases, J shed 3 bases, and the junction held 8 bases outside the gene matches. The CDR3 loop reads CASSGRTGLDTEAFF. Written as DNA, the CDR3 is TGCGCCAGCAGCGGGAGGACAGGGTTGGACACTGAAGCTTTCTTT.

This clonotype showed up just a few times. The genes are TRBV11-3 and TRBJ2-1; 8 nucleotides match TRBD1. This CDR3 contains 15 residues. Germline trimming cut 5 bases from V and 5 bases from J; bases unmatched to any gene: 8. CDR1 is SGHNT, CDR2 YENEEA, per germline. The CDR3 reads CASSPRDRLNNEQFF. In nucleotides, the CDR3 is TGTGCCAGCAGCCCCCGGGACAGGCTAAACAATGAGCAGTTCTTC.

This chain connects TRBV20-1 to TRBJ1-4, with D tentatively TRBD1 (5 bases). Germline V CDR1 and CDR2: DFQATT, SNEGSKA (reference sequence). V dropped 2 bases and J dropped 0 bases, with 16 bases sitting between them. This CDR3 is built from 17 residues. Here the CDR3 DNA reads TGCAGTGCTAGAAGTCGACAGAGGGGCGCAACTAATGAAAAACTGTTTTTT. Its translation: CSARSRQRGATNEKLFF.

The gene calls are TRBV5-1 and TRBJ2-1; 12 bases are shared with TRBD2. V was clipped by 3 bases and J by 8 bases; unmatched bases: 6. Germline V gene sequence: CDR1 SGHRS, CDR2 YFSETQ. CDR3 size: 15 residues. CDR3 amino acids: CASSSGTSGYDEQFF. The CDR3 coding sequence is TGCGCCAGCAGCTCCGGGACTAGCGGGTATGATGAGCAGTTCTTC. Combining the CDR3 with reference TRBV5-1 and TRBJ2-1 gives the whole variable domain KAGVTQTPRYLIKTRGQQVTLSCSPISGHRSVSWYQQTPGQGLQFLFEYFSETQRNKGNFPGRFSGRQFSNSRSEMNVSTLELGDSALYLCASSSGTSGYDEQFFGPGTRLTVL.

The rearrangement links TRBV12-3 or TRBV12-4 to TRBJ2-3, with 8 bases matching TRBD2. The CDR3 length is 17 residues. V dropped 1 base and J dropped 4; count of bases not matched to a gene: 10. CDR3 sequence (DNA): TGTGCCAGCAGTTTAGATGTCGGGGGGGTTTGGGCAGATACGCAGTATTTT. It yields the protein CASSLDVGGVWADTQYF.

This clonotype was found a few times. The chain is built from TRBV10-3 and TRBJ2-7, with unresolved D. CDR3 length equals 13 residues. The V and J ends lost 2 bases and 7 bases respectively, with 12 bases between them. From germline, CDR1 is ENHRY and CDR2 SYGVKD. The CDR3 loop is CAISEDWGGEQYF. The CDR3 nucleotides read TGTGCCATCAGTGAGGACTGGGGTGGGGAGCAGTACTTC.

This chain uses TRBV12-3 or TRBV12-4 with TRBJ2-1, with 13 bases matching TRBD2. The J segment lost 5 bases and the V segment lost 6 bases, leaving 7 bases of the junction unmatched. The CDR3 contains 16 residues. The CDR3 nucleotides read TGTGCCAGCAGCCAACCGGGACTAGCGGGGCACAATGAGCAGTTCTTC. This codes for CASSQPGLAGHNEQFF.

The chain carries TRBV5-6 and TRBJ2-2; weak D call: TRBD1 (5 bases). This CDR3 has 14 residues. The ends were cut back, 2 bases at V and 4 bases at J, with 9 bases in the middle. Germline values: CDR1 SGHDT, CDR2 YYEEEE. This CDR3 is CASSFDRLTGELFF. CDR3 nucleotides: TGTGCCAGCAGCTTTGACAGACTCACCGGGGAGCTGTTTTTT.

The CDR3 region is CASSVDRKNIQYF. CDR3 in DNA: TGTGCCAGCAGCGTTGACAGGAAAAACATTCAGTACTTC. The chain combines TRBV5-6 with TRBJ2-4, with D possibly matching TRBD1 (6 bases). CDR1 and CDR2 (germline): SGHDT, YYEEEE. V was shortened by 4 bases and J by 4 bases, with 9 bases between the two germline ends. This CDR3 has 13 residues.

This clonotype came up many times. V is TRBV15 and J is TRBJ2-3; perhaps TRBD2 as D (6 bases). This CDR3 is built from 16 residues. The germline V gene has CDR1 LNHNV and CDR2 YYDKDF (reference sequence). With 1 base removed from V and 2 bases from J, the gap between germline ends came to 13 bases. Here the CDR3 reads CATSRGGGLPTDTQYF. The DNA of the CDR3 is TGTGCCACCAGCAGAGGTGGGGGACTCCCCACAGATACGCAGTATTTT.

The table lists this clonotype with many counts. DNA of the CDR3: TGTGCCAGCAGTACCGTGGGCGGGTACACAGATACGCAGTATTTT. It codes for CASSTVGGYTDTQYF. The gene calls are TRBV12-3 or TRBV12-4 and TRBJ2-3; a possible D gene is TRBD2 (5 bases). The CDR3 totals 15 residues. Between the trimmed V and J ends, which lost 5 bases and 2 bases, there was a span of 14 bases.

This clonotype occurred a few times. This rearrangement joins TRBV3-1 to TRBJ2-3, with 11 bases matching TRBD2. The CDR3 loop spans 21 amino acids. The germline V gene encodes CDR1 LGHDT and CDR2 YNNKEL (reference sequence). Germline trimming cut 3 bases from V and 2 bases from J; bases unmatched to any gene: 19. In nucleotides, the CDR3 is TGTGCCAGCAGCCATACCTCCTATAAAGACGGGACTAGCGGTCTCACAGATACGCAGTATTTT. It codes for CASSHTSYKDGTSGLTDTQYF.

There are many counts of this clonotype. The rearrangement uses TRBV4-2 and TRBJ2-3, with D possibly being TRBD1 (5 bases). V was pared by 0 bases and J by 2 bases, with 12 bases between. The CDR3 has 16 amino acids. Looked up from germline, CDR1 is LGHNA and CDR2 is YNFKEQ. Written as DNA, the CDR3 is TGTGCCAGCAGCCAAGAAGAAGGGGCAGCCACAGATACGCAGTATTTT. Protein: CASSQEEGAATDTQYF.

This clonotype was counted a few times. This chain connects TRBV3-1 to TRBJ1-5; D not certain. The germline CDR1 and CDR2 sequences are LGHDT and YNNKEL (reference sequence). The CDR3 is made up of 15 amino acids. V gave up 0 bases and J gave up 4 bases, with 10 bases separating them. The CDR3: CASSQDRTENQPQHF. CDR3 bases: TGTGCCAGCAGCCAAGATAGAACAGAGAATCAGCCCCAGCATTTT.

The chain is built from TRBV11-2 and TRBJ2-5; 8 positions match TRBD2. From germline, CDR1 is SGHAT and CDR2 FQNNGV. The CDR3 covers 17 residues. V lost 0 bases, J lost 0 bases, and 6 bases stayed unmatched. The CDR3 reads CASSLEAGARYQETQYF. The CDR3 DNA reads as TGTGCCAGCAGCTTAGAAGCGGGGGCAAGATACCAAGAGACCCAGTACTTC.

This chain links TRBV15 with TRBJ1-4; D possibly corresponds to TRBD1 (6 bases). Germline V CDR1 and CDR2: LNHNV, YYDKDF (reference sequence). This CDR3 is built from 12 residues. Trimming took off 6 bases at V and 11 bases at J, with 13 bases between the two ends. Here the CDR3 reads CATSGGLPKLFF. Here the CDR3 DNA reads TGTGCCACCAGTGGGGGGCTGCCTAAACTGTTTTTT.

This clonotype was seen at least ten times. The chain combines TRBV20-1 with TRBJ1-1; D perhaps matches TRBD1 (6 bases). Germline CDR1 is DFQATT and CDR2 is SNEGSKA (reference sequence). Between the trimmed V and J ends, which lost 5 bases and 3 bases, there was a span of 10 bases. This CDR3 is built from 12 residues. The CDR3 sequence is CSAGGRDTEAFF. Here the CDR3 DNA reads TGCAGTGCTGGGGGCCGGGACACTGAAGCTTTCTTT.

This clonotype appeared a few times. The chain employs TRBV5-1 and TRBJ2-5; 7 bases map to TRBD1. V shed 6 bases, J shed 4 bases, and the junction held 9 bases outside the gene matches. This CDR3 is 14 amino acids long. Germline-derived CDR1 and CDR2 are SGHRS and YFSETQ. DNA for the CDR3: TGCGCCAGCATGCCGGGACAGCTTGGAGAGACCCAGTACTTC. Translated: CASMPGQLGETQYF.

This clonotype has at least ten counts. The CDR3 sequence: CSARELQGNYGYTF. In DNA, the CDR3 is TGCAGTGCTAGAGAACTACAGGGGAACTATGGCTACACCTTC. V and J are TRBV20-1 and TRBJ1-2, with TRBD1 identical over 7 bases. V was clipped by 0 bases and J by 2 bases; unmatched bases: 3. The CDR3 is 14 amino acids. Germline V gene data show CDR1 as DFQATT and CDR2 as SNEGSKA (reference sequence).

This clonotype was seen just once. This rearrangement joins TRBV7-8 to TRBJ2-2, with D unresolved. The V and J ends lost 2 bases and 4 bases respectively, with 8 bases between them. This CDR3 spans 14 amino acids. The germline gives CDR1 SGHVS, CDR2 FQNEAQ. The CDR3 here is CASSLWKSTGELFF. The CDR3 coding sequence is TGTGCCAGCAGCTTATGGAAATCCACCGGGGAGCTGTTTTTT. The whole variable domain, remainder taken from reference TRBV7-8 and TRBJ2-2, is GAGVSQSPRYKVAKRGQDVALRCDPISGHVSLFWYQQALGQGPEFLTYFQNEAQLDKSGLPSDRFFAERPEGSVSTLKIQRTQQEDSAVYLCASSLWKSTGELFFGEGSRLTVL.

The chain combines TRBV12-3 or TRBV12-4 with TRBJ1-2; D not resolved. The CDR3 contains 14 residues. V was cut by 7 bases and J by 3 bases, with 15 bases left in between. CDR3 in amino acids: CASTPGAGDYGYTF. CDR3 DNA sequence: TGTGCCAGCACCCCAGGAGCCGGAGACTATGGCTACACCTTC.

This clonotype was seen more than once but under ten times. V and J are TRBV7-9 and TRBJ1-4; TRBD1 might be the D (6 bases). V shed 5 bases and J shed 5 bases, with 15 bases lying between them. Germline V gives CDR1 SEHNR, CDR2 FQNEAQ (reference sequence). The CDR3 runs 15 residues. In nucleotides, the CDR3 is TGTGCCAGCAGCCTACGTGGACAGACCAATGAAAAACTGTTTTTT. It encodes CASSLRGQTNEKLFF.

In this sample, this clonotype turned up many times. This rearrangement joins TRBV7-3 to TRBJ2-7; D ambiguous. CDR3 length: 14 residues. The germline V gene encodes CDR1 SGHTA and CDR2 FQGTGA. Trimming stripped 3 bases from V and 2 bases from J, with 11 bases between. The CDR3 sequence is CASSLYMRPYEQYF. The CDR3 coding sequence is TGTGCCAGCAGCTTGTATATGCGACCCTACGAGCAGTACTTC.

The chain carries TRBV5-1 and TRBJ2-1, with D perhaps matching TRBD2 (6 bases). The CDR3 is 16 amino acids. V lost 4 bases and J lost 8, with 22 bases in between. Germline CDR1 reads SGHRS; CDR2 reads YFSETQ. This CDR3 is CASSDDSSGWGDEQFF. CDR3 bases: TGCGCCAGCAGCGACGACAGTTCCGGGTGGGGGGATGAGCAGTTCTTC.

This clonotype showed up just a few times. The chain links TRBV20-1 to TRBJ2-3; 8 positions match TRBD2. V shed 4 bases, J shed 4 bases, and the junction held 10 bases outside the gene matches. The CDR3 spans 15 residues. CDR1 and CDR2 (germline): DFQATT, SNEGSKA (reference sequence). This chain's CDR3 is CSATIGGGNADTQYF. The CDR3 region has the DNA TGCAGTGCTACCATCGGCGGGGGGAATGCAGATACGCAGTATTTT.